What follows describes a single TCR beta chain. Its antigen is currently not known. No per-base quality is available; no much larger clone lies one base away. The data are from a study of blood T cell repertoires in COVID-19 (dated by TCRdb to about 2020). At the level of the whole study: Samples covering the acute and convalescent phases of COVID-19 were provided by collaborators in the United States, Italy and Spain. The dataset comprised deeply sampled blood TCRbeta repertoires from subjects exposed to, actively infected with, or recovered from COVID-19. The repertoires were made available in a free public database intended to serve as a resource for research on the immune response to SARS-CoV-2. The prospective study material was composed of cDNA or gDNA derived from T cells, B-cell-depleted T cells, or PBMCs. Where available, HLA class I and class II types were taken from metadata supplied by the sample provider and were not determined by assay-based typing. A de-identified subject ID, COVID-19 status, age in years and sex were almost always included in the sample metadata. The samples were drawn from the first 160 participants of the ongoing ImmuneRACE study and from 1,200 or so subjects provided by 6 global collaborators. Results the study describes overall, beyond this receptor: The amount of clinical and demographic metadata varied by source and participant and was provided uncurated.

TCRbeta CDR3 regions were amplified from genomic DNA by means of the immunoSEQ Assay, a bias-controlled multiplex PCR. On the authors' methods: The number of nucleated cells in each sample was estimated by amplification of reference gene primers within the assay. Sequence reads were collapsed and filtered to measure the absolute abundance of every unique TCRbeta CDR3 rearrangement. For each sample, productive Simpson clonality was calculated as the square root of Simpson's diversity index over productive rearrangements. TCRdb stores this immuneACCESS table with in-frame sequences only. Part of the clones is absent; in the studies checked, under half of the shortfall reflects unresolved V genes, and no reason is known for the rest. V and J calls plus clone size are reproduced from that table; the DNA served to infer D and trimming. This sample holds some 300,000 clones; 86% were observed only once. Of the sample, about 12% falls within the top ten clones.

One collaborating source in Seattle enrolled patients while the patients were actively infected and followed the patients over time throughout the course of disease. Whole blood was collected in K2EDTA tubes by collaborating institutions according to the institutions' own protocols. For TCRbeta analysis, collaborators shipped samples in one of three forms: frozen whole blood, isolated PBMCs, or DNA extracted from either of those sample types. Sequencing was performed on peripheral blood. The source is a woman in her sixties or seventies with COVID-19, enrolled during active disease.

In nucleotides, the sequence is TGCAGCGTAGGACAGGGTGTCAATCAGCCCCAGCATTTT. Protein translation: CSVGQGVNQPQHF. The rearrangement combines TRBV29-1 with TRBJ1-5; 8 central nucleotides agree with TRBD1. The junction shows trimming of 6 bases on V and 3 bases on J, and the gene matches do not reach 4 bases of it. The germline V gene supplies CDR1 SQVTM and CDR2 ANQGSEA. From its cysteine to its phenylalanine, the CDR3 spans 13 amino acids. Of all the DNA, just the CDR3 is kept, 39 bases in frame from base 1.